This T cell receptor beta chain appears in the sequencing data of a study of blood T cell repertoires in COVID-19 (dated by TCRdb to the early 2020s). Describing the broader study: Samples covering the acute and convalescent phases of COVID-19 were provided by collaborators in the United States, Italy and Spain. The prospective study material was composed of cDNA or gDNA derived from T cells, B-cell-depleted T cells, or PBMCs. The dataset comprised deeply sampled blood TCRbeta repertoires from subjects exposed to, actively infected with, or recovered from COVID-19. The repertoires were released in a freely available public database intended as a resource for research on the immune response to SARS-CoV-2. Samples were obtained from the ongoing ImmuneRACE study (first 160 participants) and from 1,254 subjects provided by 6 global collaborators. Nearly every sample came with metadata listing a de-identified subject ID, COVID-19 status, age in years and sex. Where HLA class I and class II types were available, the types were taken from metadata supplied by the sample provider, not from assay-based typing. Study-wide conclusions, independent of this receptor: How much clinical and demographic metadata was included differed by source and by participant, and the metadata was provided uncurated.

Points on this clone: The antigen this receptor binds is unknown. Per-base qualities were not stored, and no clone one base away is much larger.

A second Seattle source provided samples from volunteer blood donors who had recovered from COVID-19. The collaborating institutions used their own protocols to collect whole blood in K2EDTA tubes. For TCRbeta analysis, collaborator samples were shipped as frozen whole blood, as isolated PBMCs, or as DNA extracted from either sample type. TCRbeta CDR3 regions were amplified from genomic DNA by means of the immunoSEQ Assay, a bias-controlled multiplex PCR. The source study handled its data this way. Nucleated cell counts per sample were estimated from amplification of reference gene primers within the assay. To quantify the absolute abundance of each unique TCRbeta CDR3 rearrangement, sequence reads were collapsed and filtered. Productive Simpson clonality was computed per sample as the square root of Simpson's diversity index over productive rearrangements. TCRdb provides this immuneACCESS table in a form limited to in-frame rearrangements. Some clones are lacking; in checked studies, under half of them reflect an unresolved V gene, and why the rest are absent is not known. V, J and clone size are those of that table, while D and trimming were read from the DNA. The sample contains 250,000 to 300,000 clones, roughly nine tenths of them found a single time. The top ten hold about 2.2% of the sample.

The source is a woman aged 45-65 years who had recovered from COVID-19. The sequencing sample was made of peripheral blood.

The CDR3 loop reads CASSLGLAGVKETQYF. The DNA reads as follows: TGCGCCAGCAGCTTGGGACTAGCGGGGGTGAAAGAGACCCAGTACTTC. This chain is built from TRBV5-1 and TRBJ2-5, with 12 junctional bases fitting TRBD2. The CDR3 has 16 amino acids, counting the end cysteine and phenylalanine. Only CDR3 DNA remains: 48 bases, in frame from the first base. The germline V gene yields SGHRS for CDR1 and YFSETQ for CDR2. Ends trimmed: V by 0 bases, J by 3 bases; bases unmatched to a gene: 3.